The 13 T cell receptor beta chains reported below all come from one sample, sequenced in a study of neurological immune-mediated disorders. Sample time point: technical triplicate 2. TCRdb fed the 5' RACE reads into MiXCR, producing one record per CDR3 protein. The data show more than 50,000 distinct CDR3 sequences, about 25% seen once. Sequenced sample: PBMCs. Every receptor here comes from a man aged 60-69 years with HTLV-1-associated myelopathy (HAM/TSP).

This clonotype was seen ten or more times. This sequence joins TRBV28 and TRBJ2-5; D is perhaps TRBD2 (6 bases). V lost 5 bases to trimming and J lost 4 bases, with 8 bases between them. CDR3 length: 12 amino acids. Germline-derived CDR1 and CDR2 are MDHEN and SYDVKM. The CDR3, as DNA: TGTGCCAGCAGTACTAGCTTAGAGACCCAGTACTTC. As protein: CASSTSLETQYF.

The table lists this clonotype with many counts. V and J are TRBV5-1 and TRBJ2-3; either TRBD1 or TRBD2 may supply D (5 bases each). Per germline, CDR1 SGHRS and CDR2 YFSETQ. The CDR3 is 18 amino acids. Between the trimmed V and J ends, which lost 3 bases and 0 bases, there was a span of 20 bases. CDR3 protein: CASSSGYRSGTSTDTQYF. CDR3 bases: TGCGCCAGCAGCTCTGGCTACAGGAGCGGAACTAGCACAGATACGCAGTATTTT.

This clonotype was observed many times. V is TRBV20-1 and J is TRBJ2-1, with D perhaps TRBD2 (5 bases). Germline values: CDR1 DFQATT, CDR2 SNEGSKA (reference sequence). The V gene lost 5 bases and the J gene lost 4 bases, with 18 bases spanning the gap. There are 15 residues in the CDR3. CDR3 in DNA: TGCAGTGCTGGCATGGCGAGCGGCCTATACAATGAGCAGTTCTTC. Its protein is CSAGMASGLYNEQFF.

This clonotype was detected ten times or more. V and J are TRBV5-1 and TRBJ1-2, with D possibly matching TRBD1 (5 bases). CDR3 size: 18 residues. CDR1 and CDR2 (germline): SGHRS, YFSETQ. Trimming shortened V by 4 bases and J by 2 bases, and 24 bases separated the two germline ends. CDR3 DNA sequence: TGCGCCAGCAGCACCCTCGCTAGGCGGGGAGGGGAAAACTATGGCTACACCTTC. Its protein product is CASSTLARRGGENYGYTF.

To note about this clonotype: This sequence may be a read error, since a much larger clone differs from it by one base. The CDR3 DNA sequence: TGCGCCAGCAGTGAGTCATCGGATACCCAGTACTTC. The encoded protein is CASSESSDTQYF. The V and J genes are TRBV10-2 and TRBJ2-5; D gene uncertain. The germline gives CDR1 WSHSY, CDR2 SAAADI. Between the trimmed V and J ends, which lost 0 bases and 8 bases, there was a span of 7 bases. CDR3 length equals 12 residues.

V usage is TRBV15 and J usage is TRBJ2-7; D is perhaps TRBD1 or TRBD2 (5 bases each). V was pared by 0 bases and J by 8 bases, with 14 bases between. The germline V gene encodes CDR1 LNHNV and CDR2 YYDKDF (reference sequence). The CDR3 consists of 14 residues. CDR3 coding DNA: TGTGCCACCAGCAGAGATCTCTCAAGGGACCAGCAGTACTTC. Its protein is CATSRDLSRDQQYF.

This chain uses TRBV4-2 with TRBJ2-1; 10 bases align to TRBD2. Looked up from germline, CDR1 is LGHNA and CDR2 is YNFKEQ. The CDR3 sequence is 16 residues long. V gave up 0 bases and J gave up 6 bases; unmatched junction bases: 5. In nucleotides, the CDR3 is TGTGCCAGCAGCCAAGATCGCACTAGCGGGGCCAATGAGCAGTTCTTC. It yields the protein CASSQDRTSGANEQFF.

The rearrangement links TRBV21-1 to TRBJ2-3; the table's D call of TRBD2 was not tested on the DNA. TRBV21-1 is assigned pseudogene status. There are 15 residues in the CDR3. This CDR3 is CAILMAGVLTDTQYF. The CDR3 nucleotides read TGTGCCATCTTAATGGCGGGAGTTTTAACAGATACGCAGTATTTT.

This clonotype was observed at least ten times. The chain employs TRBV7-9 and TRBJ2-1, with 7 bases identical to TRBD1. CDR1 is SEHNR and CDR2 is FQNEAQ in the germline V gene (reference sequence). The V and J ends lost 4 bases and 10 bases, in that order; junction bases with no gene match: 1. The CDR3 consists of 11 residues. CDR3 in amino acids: CASSSGGEQFF. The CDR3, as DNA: TGTGCCAGCAGCTCAGGGGGAGAGCAGTTCTTC.

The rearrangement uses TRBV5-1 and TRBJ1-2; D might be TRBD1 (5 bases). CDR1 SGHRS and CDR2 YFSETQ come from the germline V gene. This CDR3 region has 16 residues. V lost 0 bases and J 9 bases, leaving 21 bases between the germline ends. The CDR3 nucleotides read TGCGCCAGCAGCTTGGCCGCCCGGATAGGGGATGATAGCTACACCTTC. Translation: CASSLAARIGDDSYTF.

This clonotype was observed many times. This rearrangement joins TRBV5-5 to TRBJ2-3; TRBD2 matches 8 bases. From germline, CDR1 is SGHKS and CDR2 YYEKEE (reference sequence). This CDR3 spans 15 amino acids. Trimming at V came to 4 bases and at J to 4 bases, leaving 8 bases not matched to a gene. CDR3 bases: TGTGCCAGCAGCCCCGGGACTAGAAGCGCAGATACGCAGTATTTT. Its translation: CASSPGTRSADTQYF.

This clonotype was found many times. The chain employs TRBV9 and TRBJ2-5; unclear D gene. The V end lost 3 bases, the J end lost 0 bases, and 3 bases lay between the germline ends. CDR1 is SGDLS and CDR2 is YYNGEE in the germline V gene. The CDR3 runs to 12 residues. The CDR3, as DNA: TGTGCCAGCAGCGCCTACCAAGAGACCCAGTACTTC. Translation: CASSAYQETQYF.

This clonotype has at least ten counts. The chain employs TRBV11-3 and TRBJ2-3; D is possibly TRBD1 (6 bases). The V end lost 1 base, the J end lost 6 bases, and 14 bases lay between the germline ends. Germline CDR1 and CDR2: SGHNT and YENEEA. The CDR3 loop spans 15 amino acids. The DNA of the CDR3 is TGTGCCAGCAGCTTAGCCTCCTACAGGGAGGATACGCAGTATTTT. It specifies CASSLASYREDTQYF. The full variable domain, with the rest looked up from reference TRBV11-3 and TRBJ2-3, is EAGVVQSPRYKIIEKKQPVAFWCNPISGHNTLYWYLQNLGQGPELLIRYENEEAVDDSQLPKDRFSAERLKGVDSTLKIQPAELGDSAVYLCASSLASYREDTQYFGPGTRLTVL.